One and the same sample provided the 15 T cell receptor beta chains below, sequenced in a study of control samples from healthy donors and cancer patients. Here immunoSEQ multiplex PCR was the method, and the copy in TCRdb shows in-frame clones only, minus some. The sample has about 69,000 clones; more than 80% are singletons. The sample consisted of PBMCs. All receptors come from a woman between 50 and 59 years old with lung cancer.

V gene TRBV28 combines with J gene TRBJ1-1; TRBD1 matches 10 bases. CDR3 length: 14 amino acids. Germline trimming cut 3 bases from V and 5 bases from J; bases unmatched to any gene: 3. CDR1 MDHEN and CDR2 SYDVKM come from the germline V gene. In DNA, the CDR3 is TGTGCCAGCAGTTTCGACAGGGGGCGGACTGAAGCTTTCTTT. This gives the protein CASSFDRGRTEAFF.

The chain links TRBV29-1 to TRBJ1-1; TRBD1 agrees at 11 bases. The germline V gene has CDR1 SQVTM and CDR2 ANQGSEA. This CDR3 is built from 14 residues. With V trimmed by 6 bases and J by 6 bases, 9 bases remained unmatched. CDR3 amino acids: CSVGVGQGASEAFF. The CDR3 bases are TGCAGCGTGGGGGTAGGACAGGGGGCCTCTGAAGCTTTCTTT. Full variable domain (missing parts from reference TRBV29-1 and TRBJ1-1): SAVISQKPSRDICQRGTSLTIQCQVDSQVTMMFWYRQQPGQSLTLIATANQGSEATYESGFVIDKFPISRPNLTFSTLTVSNMSPEDSSIYLCSVGVGQGASEAFFGQGTRLTVV.

The chain carries TRBV5-4 and TRBJ1-6; 8 bases map to TRBD1. V shed 4 bases and J 7 bases; nucleotides not matched to a gene: 7. Germline V gives CDR1 SGHNT, CDR2 YYREEE (reference sequence). This CDR3 has 15 residues. CDR3 DNA: TGTGCCAGCAGCCGCGGACAGGGTAGAAATTCACCCCTCCACTTT. This encodes CASSRGQGRNSPLHF. The full variable domain, rest sourced from reference TRBV5-4 and TRBJ1-6, is ETGVTQSPTHLIKTRGQQVTLRCSSQSGHNTVSWYQQALGQGPQFIFQYYREEENGRGNFPPRFSGLQFPNYSSELNVNALELDDSALYLCASSRGQGRNSPLHFGNGTRLTVT.

The chain joins TRBV7-9 to TRBJ1-2, with 7 bases aligning to TRBD1. Looked up from germline, CDR1 is SEHNR and CDR2 is FQNEAQ (reference sequence). This CDR3 contains 14 residues. V was pared by 1 base and J by 6 bases, with 5 bases of the junction left unmatched. The CDR3: CASSLEWQGDGYTF. The CDR3 coding sequence is TGTGCCAGCAGCTTAGAATGGCAGGGGGATGGCTACACCTTC.

V is TRBV6-1 and J is TRBJ2-3, with 9 positions matching TRBD2. Germline V lookup: CDR1 MNHNS, CDR2 SASEGT. V gave up 3 bases and J gave up 3 bases; unmatched junction bases: 4. The CDR3 contains 15 residues. As DNA, the CDR3 is TGTGCCAGCAGTGATGCGGGGGGGCGTACAGATACGCAGTATTTT. It encodes CASSDAGGRTDTQYF.

This clone was seen a single time. The chain is built from TRBV9 and TRBJ2-1; no clear D. V lost 4 bases and J lost 8, with 13 bases in between. CDR1 is SGDLS and CDR2 is YYNGEE in the germline V gene. The CDR3 extends over 13 amino acids. The CDR3 loop reads CASSFLPEDEQFF. The CDR3 DNA is TGTGCCAGCAGCTTTCTACCAGAGGATGAGCAGTTCTTC.

The chain carries TRBV14 and TRBJ2-3; D remains ambiguous. V was clipped by 3 bases and J by 4 bases, with 8 bases between them. This CDR3 is 13 amino acids long. Looked up from germline, CDR1 is SGHDN and CDR2 is FVKESK. The CDR3 nucleotides are TGTGCCAGCAGCCACGAATTGTCAGATACGCAGTATTTT. Its protein product is CASSHELSDTQYF.

The rearrangement links TRBV29-1 to TRBJ1-2; D not resolved. Between the trimmed V and J ends, which lost 6 bases and 4 bases, there was a span of 9 bases. Per germline, CDR1 SQVTM and CDR2 ANQGSEA. This CDR3 has 11 residues. This CDR3 reads CSVGDGYGYTF. CDR3 DNA: TGCAGCGTCGGCGACGGCTATGGCTACACCTTC.

The V gene is TRBV29-1, the J gene TRBJ2-1, with a possible D match to TRBD2 (5 bases). Trimming left V 4 bases short and J 1 base short, with 11 bases between. Germline assignment: CDR1 SQVTM and CDR2 ANQGSEA. This CDR3 is 14 amino acids long. CDR3 loop: CSVAAGGSYNEQFF. For the CDR3, the DNA is TGCAGCGTTGCGGCGGGCGGTTCCTACAATGAGCAGTTCTTC.

This clone was observed once. V usage is TRBV19 and J usage is TRBJ1-5; 7 bases match TRBD1. Germline CDR1 reads LNHDA; CDR2 reads SQIVND (reference sequence). The CDR3 is made up of 17 amino acids. The J segment lost 2 bases and the V segment lost 6 bases, leaving 13 bases of the junction unmatched. CDR3 in amino acids: CASSRGAGSDGNQPQHF. In DNA, the CDR3 is TGTGCCAGTAGCAGGGGGGCGGGGTCGGATGGCAATCAGCCCCAGCATTTT.

The chain recombines TRBV7-9 with TRBJ1-1; 7 positions agree with TRBD1. The CDR3 has 15 amino acids. The ends lost 2 bases at V and 4 bases at J; junction bases unmatched: 7. The germline V gene encodes CDR1 SEHNR and CDR2 FQNEAQ (reference sequence). The CDR3 DNA is TGTGCCAGCAGCTTACTGACAGGGAGAGGCACTGAAGCTTTCTTT. This codes for CASSLLTGRGTEAFF.

This chain connects TRBV18 to TRBJ2-2; TRBD2 matches 11 bases. J gave up 2 bases and V 4 bases, and 3 bases lay outside the gene matches. The germline V gene has CDR1 KGHSH and CDR2 LQKENI. The length of the CDR3 is 16 residues. The CDR3 DNA is TGTGCCAGCTCACGAGGACTAGCGGGTAACACCGGGGAGCTGTTTTTT. Its translation is CASSRGLAGNTGELFF.

This chain links TRBV19 with TRBJ1-4, with D perhaps TRBD1 (5 bases). The CDR3 is made up of 14 amino acids. The V end was cut by 3 bases, the J end by 1 base, with 6 bases between. Germline V CDR1 and CDR2: LNHDA, SQIVND (reference sequence). The CDR3 DNA follows: TGTGCCAGTAGTATGGGGCGAACTAATGAAAAACTGTTTTTT. As protein: CASSMGRTNEKLFF.

The rearrangement links TRBV7-9 to TRBJ2-3; D remains ambiguous. Deletions cut 8 bases from V and 3 bases from J, with 6 bases between. The length of the CDR3 is 11 residues. Germline values: CDR1 SEHNR, CDR2 FQNEAQ (reference sequence). CDR3 DNA: TGTGCCAGCGGGCGTACAGATACGCAGTATTTT. It translates to CASGRTDTQYF.

The chain uses TRBV5-6 and TRBJ1-1; TRBD1 aligns across 7 bases. The V and J ends lost 0 bases and 4 bases, in that order; junction bases with no gene match: 9. Germline CDR1 reads SGHDT; CDR2 reads YYEEEE. The CDR3 sequence is 16 residues long. DNA of the CDR3: TGTGCCAGCAGCTTGGGGCCTGGACAGGCAAGCACTGAAGCTTTCTTT. Translated, it gives CASSLGPGQASTEAFF.